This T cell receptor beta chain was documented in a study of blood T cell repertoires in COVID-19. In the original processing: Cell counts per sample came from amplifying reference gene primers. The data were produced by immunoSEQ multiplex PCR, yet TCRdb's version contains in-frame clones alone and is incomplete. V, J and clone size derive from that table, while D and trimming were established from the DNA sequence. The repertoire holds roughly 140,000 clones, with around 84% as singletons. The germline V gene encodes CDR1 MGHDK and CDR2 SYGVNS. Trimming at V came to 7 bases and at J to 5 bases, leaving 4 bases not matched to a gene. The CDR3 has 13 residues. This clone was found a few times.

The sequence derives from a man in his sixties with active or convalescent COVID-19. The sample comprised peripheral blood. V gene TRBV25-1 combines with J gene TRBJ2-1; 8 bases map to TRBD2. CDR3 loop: CASKVGGDNEQFF. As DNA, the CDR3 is TGTGCCAGCAAGGTCGGGGGGGACAATGAGCAGTTCTTC.